Listed below are T cell receptor beta chains from one sample, sequenced in a study of blood T cell repertoires in COVID-19. TCRdb's table, derived via immunoSEQ multiplex PCR, lists solely in-frame clones and lacks some. Among 360,000 or so clones, almost 90% were seen once, and the ten largest hold roughly 6.8%. Material: peripheral blood. Every receptor here comes from a man aged 18 to 30 with active or convalescent COVID-19. The CDR3 runs from the conserved cysteine through the conserved F or W. A D gene is named only where the DNA matches it firmly.

>TRBV6-5|TRBJ2-7|-
TGTGCCAGCAGTCGAACCGGGGTCCACGAGCAGTACTTC
CASSRTGVHEQYF
>TRBV27|TRBJ1-1|-
TGTGCCAGCAGTCGCTCGCGGAGGGTGCTGAACACTGAAGCTTTCTTT
CASSRSRRVLNTEAFF
>TRBV11-2|TRBJ2-7|-
TGTGCCAGCAGCTTAAGGAGCGGGCTCTCCTACGAGCAGTACTTC
CASSLRSGLSYEQYF
>TRBV11-3|TRBJ2-1|TRBD2
TGTGCCAGCAGCTTAGAGCGGGGGGGTAAGAATGAGCAGTTCTTC
CASSLERGGKNEQFF
>TRBV11-2|TRBJ1-1|-
TGTGCCAGCAGCCCTCATCGGGATGAGGTTGAAGCTTTCTTT
CASSPHRDEVEAFF
>TRBV2|TRBJ1-2|-
TGTGCCAGCAGTGCACAGGGTAGCAGCTATGGCTACACCTTC
CASSAQGSSYGYTF
>TRBV30|TRBJ2-3|-
TGTGCCTGGAGTGGCTATACTGCAGATACGCAGTATTTT
CAWSGYTADTQYF
>TRBV7-2|TRBJ1-5|-
TGTGCCAGCAGCTTAGTTCCAGGCAATCAGCCCCAGCATTTT
CASSLVPGNQPQHF
>TRBV7-2|TRBJ2-7|TRBD1
TGTGCCAGCAGCTTGGGACAGTTACCCTACGAGCAGTACTTC
CASSLGQLPYEQYF
>TRBV19|TRBJ1-2|-
TGTGCCAGTAGTATTCATACAGGGAAAGGCTACACCTTC
CASSIHTGKGYTF
>TRBV5-1|TRBJ2-5|TRBD2
TGCGCCCGCAGCGGGGGGGGCTCCGGGGAGACCCAGTACTTC
CARSGGGSGETQYF